These T cell receptor beta chains were read from a single sample in a study of shared clonotypes between healthy human individuals. Repertoires were generated with immunoSEQ multiplex PCR, while TCRdb's copy carries only in-frame clones and drops some. Among roughly 1,500,000 clones, under 99% were seen once, and the ten largest hold 0.45%. The specimen sequenced was naive CD4+ T cells sorted from blood. Receptors originate from a man aged 25 to 40 in good health. CDR3s include the opening cysteine and the closing phenylalanine or tryptophan. Each record gives: J gene, clone size, D gene, V gene, CDR3 DNA, CDR3 protein. The D gene is left open where the match is weak. Rows may omit the clone size; those that give it use once, few, many or a size class.

TRBJ2-1,.,.,TRBV5-4,TGTGCCAGCAGCTTTCAGGGGTCGTCCTACAATGAGCAGTTCTTC,CASSFQGSSYNEQFF
TRBJ2-1,.,TRBD2,TRBV6-1,TGTGCCAGCAGTGAACCCCTCGGACTAGCGAATGAGCAGTTCTTC,CASSEPLGLANEQFF
TRBJ2-3,once,.,TRBV5-4,TGTGCCAGCAGCCGACCGCGGGGCACAGATACGCAGTATTTT,CASSRPRGTDTQYF
TRBJ2-4,.,TRBD1,TRBV11-2,TGTGCCAGCAGCTTAGCTCCGACAGGGAGTCAGAACATTCAGTACTTC,CASSLAPTGSQNIQYF
TRBJ2-5,.,TRBD2,TRBV29-1,TGCAGCCTAAGCGGGAGGGCCGCAGAGACCCAGTACTTC,CSLSGRAAETQYF
TRBJ2-1,.,TRBD2,TRBV5-4,TGTGCCAGCAGCCCGAGGGGACTAGCGGGAGGGGTGGGGCAGTTCTTC,CASSPRGLAGGVGQFF
TRBJ2-6,.,TRBD1,TRBV4-3,TGCGCCAGCAGCCAAGAATCCTCCGGGACAGCGTTGTCTGGGGCCAACGTCCTGACTTTC,CASSQESSGTALSGANVLTF
TRBJ2-2,.,.,TRBV10-3,TGTGCCATCAGGGACACCGGGGAGCTGTTTTTT,CAIRDTGELFF
TRBJ2-3,once,.,TRBV5-4,TGTGCCAGCAGCTTGAGACTACCGCTGAAGGATACGCAGTATTTT,CASSLRLPLKDTQYF
TRBJ2-2,.,.,TRBV18,TGTGCCAGCTCAGATCAGGGATTGAGGAACACCGGGGAGCTGTTTTTT,CASSDQGLRNTGELFF
TRBJ1-1,.,.,TRBV5-1,TGCGCCAGCGGCACAGACTCGAACACTGAAGCTTTCTTT,CASGTDSNTEAFF
TRBJ2-3,once,.,TRBV4-1,TGCGCCAGCAGCCAGTCACCAGATACGCAGTATTTT,CASSQSPDTQYF
TRBJ1-5,.,.,TRBV2,TGTGCCAGCAGACCCGACGAAGGGGGGCCCCAGCATTTT,CASRPDEGGPQHF
TRBJ2-2,.,.,TRBV19,TGTGCCACCCTACGTAGCGGGGAGCTGTTTTTT,CATLRSGELFF
TRBJ2-2,.,.,TRBV19,TGTGCCAGTAGAAAAGCGAGGTACACCGGGGAGCTGTTTTTT,CASRKARYTGELFF
TRBJ1-5,.,.,TRBV28,TGTGCCAGCAGTTCCCCATTCGGCCAGTCCCAAGATCAGCCCCAGCATTTT,CASSSPFGQSQDQPQHF
TRBJ2-1,.,TRBD2,TRBV27,TGTGCCAGCAGTCCGATAGCGGGAGTAGGTAAAAATGAGCAGTTCTTC,CASSPIAGVGKNEQFF
TRBJ2-7,.,TRBD1,TRBV28,TGTGCCAGCAGTTTTGATTTAGGACAGGGTGTTAACGAGCAGTACTTC,CASSFDLGQGVNEQYF
TRBJ1-1,.,TRBD1,TRBV18,TGTGCCAGCTCACCGGCGGACAGGGCGATGAACACTGAAGCTTTCTTT,CASSPADRAMNTEAFF
TRBJ1-3,once,.,TRBV4-2,TGTGCCAGCAGCCAAGATCTTGGGGGAGCCCAAGGAAACACCATATATTTT,CASSQDLGGAQGNTIYF
TRBJ1-3,.,.,TRBV9,TGTGCCAGCAGCGGGCGTGACTACGGTGGAAACACCATATATTTT,CASSGRDYGGNTIYF
TRBJ2-7,.,TRBD2,TRBV28,TGTGCCAGCACCACGTGGGAGGGGTCCTACGAGCAGTACTTC,CASTTWEGSYEQYF
TRBJ1-5,.,TRBD1,TRBV7-9,TGTGCCAGCAGCCGGGACAGGGAGGGTCAGCCCCAGCATTTT,CASSRDREGQPQHF
TRBJ2-7,.,.,TRBV10-3,TGTGCCATCAGAATGACGGACGAGCAGTACTTC,CAIRMTDEQYF
TRBJ2-5,.,TRBD1,TRBV18,TGTGCCAGCTCCAGTGAGGGGGCGGGTTCGAGAGAGACCCAGTACTTC,CASSSEGAGSRETQYF
TRBJ1-1,once,TRBD1,TRBV6-1,TGTGCCAGCAGTCCGACAGGGCGGAGGACTGAAGCTTTCTTT,CASSPTGRRTEAFF
TRBJ1-2,.,.,TRBV25-1,TGTGCCAGCAGTGAAGGCGGACCCAACTATGGCTACACCTTC,CASSEGGPNYGYTF
TRBJ1-2,.,.,TRBV20-1,TGCAGTGCTAGAGCGAGGGTGGGCTACACCTTC,CSARARVGYTF
TRBJ2-6,.,TRBD1,TRBV29-1,TGCAGCGTTGGGGTTACGGGACAGCTCTCTGGGGCCAACGTCCTGACTTTC,CSVGVTGQLSGANVLTF
TRBJ2-5,.,.,TRBV29-1,TGCAGCGTTGCTCAGGGGGGGGTCCAAGAGACCCAGTACTTC,CSVAQGGVQETQYF
TRBJ2-7,.,TRBD1,TRBV5-1,TGCGCCAGCAGTCGACAGGGGGCAAGAACCTACGAGCAGTACTTC,CASSRQGARTYEQYF
TRBJ2-3,.,TRBD1,TRBV7-8,TGTGCCAGCAGCTTCCGACAGGGGGTTACAGATACGCAGTATTTT,CASSFRQGVTDTQYF
TRBJ2-7,.,TRBD1,TRBV19,TGTGCCAGCTCACGGACAGGGGCCTACGAGCAGTACTTC,CASSRTGAYEQYF
TRBJ2-3,.,.,TRBV2,TGTGCCAGCAGTGAGACGAGGGCTGCAGATACGCAGTATTTT,CASSETRAADTQYF
TRBJ1-4,.,.,TRBV28,TGTGCATCGACAGGTTATAATGAAAAACTGTTTTTT,CASTGYNEKLFF
TRBJ2-7,.,.,TRBV7-2,TGTGCCAGCAGCTTATTTCTCTACGAGCAGTACTTC,CASSLFLYEQYF
TRBJ2-3,.,TRBD2,TRBV7-3,TGTGCCAGCAGCTCCGGACTAGCGGGGTTAGCTAGCACAGATACGCAGTATTTT,CASSSGLAGLASTDTQYF
TRBJ2-3,.,TRBD2,TRBV30,TGTGCCTGGAAGGGACTAGCGGGAGGGCACAGCACAGATACGCAGTATTTT,CAWKGLAGGHSTDTQYF
TRBJ2-1,.,.,TRBV4-2,TGTGCCAGCAGCCAAGATGTGGGGGGAACCTACAATGAGCAGTTCTTC,CASSQDVGGTYNEQFF
TRBJ2-1,.,.,TRBV5-4,TGTGCCAGCAGCTCTACCAGGGAGAATGAGCAGTTCTTC,CASSSTRENEQFF
TRBJ1-5,.,.,TRBV5-1,TGCGCCAGCAGCTTACTACCAAATAGCAATCAGCCCCAGCATTTT,CASSLLPNSNQPQHF
TRBJ1-1,.,TRBD1,TRBV2,TGTGCCAGCGGGGGGGACAGGGGAAAAGGGTTGGTTGAAGCTTTCTTT,CASGGDRGKGLVEAFF
TRBJ2-2,.,TRBD2,TRBV19,TGTGCCAGTAGTAACGCGCCCCTACTAGCGGGAGGGATAGGCGGGGAGCTGTTTTTT,CASSNAPLLAGGIGGELFF
TRBJ1-4,.,.,TRBV4-1,TGCGCCAGCAGCCTCTCGGGGGCGAGTGGTGAAAAACTGTTTTTT,CASSLSGASGEKLFF
TRBJ2-5,.,.,TRBV10-3,TGTGCCACGTCAGGGGGGGAGACCCAGTACTTC,CATSGGETQYF
TRBJ2-7,.,.,TRBV10-1,TGCGCCAGCTCGAACAGCTGGGCCTCAGAGCAGTACTTC,CASSNSWASEQYF
TRBJ2-7,.,.,TRBV4-1,TGCGCCAGCAGCCAAGACCCAGGATACTACGAGCAGTACTTC,CASSQDPGYYEQYF
TRBJ2-7,.,TRBD1,TRBV13,TGTGCCAGCAGCCTAAGGGACAGGGTCTACGAGCAGTACTTC,CASSLRDRVYEQYF
TRBJ2-3,.,.,TRBV7-9,TGTGCCAGCAGCCGTTACAGCACAGATACGCAGTATTTT,CASSRYSTDTQYF
TRBJ2-2,.,.,TRBV7-7,TGTGCTAGCAGCCGAAGGGGAACACCCCAGGGACATCGGGGGACCGGGGAGCTGTTTTTT,CASSRRGTPQGHRGTGELFF
TRBJ2-7,.,TRBD1,TRBV7-2,TGTGCCAGCAGGCAAGGGACAGGGGATCTGTACGAGCAGTACTTC,CASRQGTGDLYEQYF
TRBJ2-3,once,.,TRBV7-8,TGTGCCAGCAGCTTAGTTGCGAACGGAGTCACAGATACGCAGTATTTT,CASSLVANGVTDTQYF
TRBJ2-7,.,.,TRBV29-1,TGCAGCGTGGCGCCAGGGGTTCGGTACGAGCAGTACTTC,CSVAPGVRYEQYF
TRBJ2-3,.,.,TRBV5-1,TGCGCCAGCAGCTTTGCAGGGGATCGCACAGATACGCAGTATTTT,CASSFAGDRTDTQYF
TRBJ2-7,.,TRBD1,TRBV18,TGTGCCAGCTCAGCGGACAGGGGGGGCTACGAGCAGTACTTC,CASSADRGGYEQYF